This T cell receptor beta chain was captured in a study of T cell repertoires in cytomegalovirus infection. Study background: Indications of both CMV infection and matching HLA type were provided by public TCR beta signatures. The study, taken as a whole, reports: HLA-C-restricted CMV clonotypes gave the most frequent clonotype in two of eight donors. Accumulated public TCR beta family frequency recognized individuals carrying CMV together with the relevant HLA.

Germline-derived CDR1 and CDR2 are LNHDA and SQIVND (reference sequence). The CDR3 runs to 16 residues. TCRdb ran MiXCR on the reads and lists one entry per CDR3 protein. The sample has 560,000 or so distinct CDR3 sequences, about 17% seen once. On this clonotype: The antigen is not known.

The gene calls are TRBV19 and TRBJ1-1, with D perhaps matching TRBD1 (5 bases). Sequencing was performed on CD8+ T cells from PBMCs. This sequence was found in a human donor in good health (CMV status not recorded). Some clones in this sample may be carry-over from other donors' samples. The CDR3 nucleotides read TGTGCGGCAGCAGGGCGAGGAGAAGACATGAACACTGAAGCTTTCTTT. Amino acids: CAAAGRGEDMNTEAFF.